Below are 7 T cell receptor beta chains sequenced from a single sample in a study of OX40 agonist ivuxolimab in advanced cancers. Libraries were prepared by immunoSEQ multiplex PCR; TCRdb keeps only in-frame clonotypes and omits some of them. The sample holds about 59,000 clones, about 85% seen once. Sequencing was performed on CD4+ or CD8+ T cells sorted from blood, taken in a trial of the OX40 agonist ivuxolimab. These receptors all come from an adult with an advanced solid tumor such as melanoma, head and neck, liver or kidney cancer.

V gene TRBV28 combines with J gene TRBJ2-2, with TRBD2 matching over 7 bases. With V trimmed by 8 bases and J by 6 bases, 6 bases remained unmatched. The CDR3 covers 13 residues. CDR1 is MDHEN, CDR2 SYDVKM, per germline. CDR3 nucleotide sequence: TGTGCCAGCGGATCGGGGGGACCCGGGGAGCTGTTTTTT. Translating gives CASGSGGPGELFF.

The rearrangement joins TRBV5-6 to TRBJ2-2; no clear D. The V end lost 0 bases, the J end lost 7 bases, and 7 bases lay between the germline ends. The CDR3 spans 13 residues. Germline CDR1 reads SGHDT; CDR2 reads YYEEEE. CDR3: CASSLAGYGELFF. The DNA for the CDR3 is TGTGCCAGCAGCTTGGCAGGATACGGGGAGCTGTTTTTT.

This clone was found a few times. The chain recombines TRBV19 with TRBJ1-2; D not resolved. Per germline, CDR1 LNHDA and CDR2 SQIVND (reference sequence). The CDR3 runs 12 residues. V lost 3 bases and J 2 bases, leaving 4 bases between the germline ends. The CDR3 DNA reads TGTGCCAGTAGTATGACAAACTATGGCTACACCTTC. Translation gives CASSMTNYGYTF.

The V call is TRBV4-1, the J call TRBJ2-5, with 14 bases identical to TRBD2. V dropped 2 bases and J dropped 5; count of bases not matched to a gene: 7. Germline assignment: CDR1 MGHRA and CDR2 YSYEKL. The CDR3 is made up of 17 amino acids. The CDR3 here is CASSQPPGLAGEETQYF. The CDR3 region has the DNA TGCGCCAGCAGCCAACCTCCGGGACTAGCGGGGGAGGAGACCCAGTACTTC.

The gene calls are TRBV5-6 and TRBJ2-3; 9 positions agree with TRBD1. Germline V gene sequence: CDR1 SGHDT, CDR2 YYEEEE. The J segment lost 5 bases and the V segment lost 3 bases, leaving 7 bases of the junction unmatched. The CDR3 is made up of 15 amino acids. The CDR3 bases are TGTGCCAGCAGCTCCGGGACAGGGTACGGAGATACGCAGTATTTT. This sequence encodes CASSSGTGYGDTQYF.

V usage is TRBV5-5 and J usage is TRBJ2-7; the match to TRBD1 covers 10 bases. The junction had 6 bases not matched to a gene; V was cut back by 4 bases and J by 2 bases. CDR3 length equals 15 residues. In germline, CDR1 is SGHKS, CDR2 YYEKEE (reference sequence). CDR3 loop: CASSAGTGEAYEQYF. DNA for the CDR3: TGTGCCAGCAGCGCCGGGACAGGGGAGGCCTACGAGCAGTACTTC.

J is TRBJ1-1 and V is TRBV28; tentatively, D is TRBD1 (5 bases). V was clipped by 4 bases and J by 4 bases, with 13 bases between them. The CDR3 has 14 residues. CDR1 is MDHEN and CDR2 is SYDVKM in the germline V gene. The CDR3 sequence is CASSSGGLGTEAFF. The CDR3 coding sequence is TGTGCCAGCAGTTCGGGGGGGTTGGGCACTGAAGCTTTCTTT.